The 24 T cell receptor beta chains below all came from one sample that was sequenced in a study of graft-versus-host responses after intestinal transplantation. The authors seeded around 200,000 CFSE-labeled responder cells together with around 200,000 irradiated stimulator cells tagged with violet dye. Sequencing used immunoSEQ multiplex PCR; TCRdb keeps in-frame clones, though not all of them. The table lists roughly 1,800 clones, about 38% of them singletons, with roughly 9% in the top ten. The starting material was alloreactive CD8+ T cells from a mixed lymphocyte reaction culture, obtained before transplantation. Stated subset: CFSE-low proliferating T cells sorted from approximately 6-day pre-transplant mixed lymphocyte reaction (GvH or HvG direction). The receptors stem from a human patient who was an organ donor for intestinal transplantation.

This clone was recorded a few times. This sequence joins TRBV7-9 and TRBJ1-1; no reliable D call. The germline V gene encodes CDR1 SEHNR and CDR2 FQNEAQ (reference sequence). Trimming stripped 1 base from V and 4 bases from J, with 4 bases between. CDR3 length: 12 residues. Here the CDR3 reads CASSLGATEAFF. The CDR3 region has the DNA TGTGCCAGCAGCTTAGGGGCCACTGAAGCTTTCTTT.

This clone ranks as medium-sized (0.01 to 0.1%). V and J are TRBV7-9 and TRBJ1-1, with D hard to call. V was cut by 8 bases and J by 3 bases, with 13 bases left in between. The germline CDR1 and CDR2 sequences are SEHNR and FQNEAQ (reference sequence). The CDR3 is 13 residues long. For the CDR3, the DNA is TGTGCCAGCCGTGCGGCGGAGCACACTGAAGCTTTCTTT. Its protein is CASRAAEHTEAFF.

CDR3 coding DNA: TGTGCCTGGAGTGTAGGAAACACTGAAGCTTTCTTT. Its translation is CAWSVGNTEAFF. The gene calls are TRBV30 and TRBJ1-1; D unclear. The CDR3 has 12 residues. From germline, CDR1 is GTSNPN and CDR2 SVGIG (reference sequence). V dropped 0 bases and J dropped 2 bases, with 4 bases sitting between them.

This clone is classed as large. The chain links TRBV7-9 to TRBJ1-2; 7 nucleotides align to TRBD1. Germline CDR1 and CDR2: SEHNR and FQNEAQ (reference sequence). The CDR3 is made up of 14 amino acids. V shed 5 bases, J shed 3 bases, and the junction held 6 bases outside the gene matches. CDR3 sequence reads: CASSGPDRDYGYTF. CDR3 bases: TGTGCCAGCAGCGGGCCTGACAGGGACTATGGCTACACCTTC.

This clone came up a few times. The chain employs TRBV5-1 and TRBJ1-2; D gene ambiguous. This CDR3 spans 13 amino acids. Between the trimmed V and J ends, which lost 0 bases and 4 bases, there was a span of 7 bases. In germline, CDR1 is SGHRS, CDR2 YFSETQ. The CDR3 DNA reads as TGCGCCAGCAGCTTGGTTACCAGCTATGGCTACACCTTC. Protein: CASSLVTSYGYTF.

The chain employs TRBV6-1 and TRBJ2-7; no reliable D call. With 2 bases removed from V and 1 base from J, the gap between germline ends came to 9 bases. This CDR3 comprises 14 residues. Germline V gene sequence: CDR1 MNHNS, CDR2 SASEGT. The CDR3 is CASSELTLSYEQYF. CDR3 coding DNA: TGTGCCAGCAGTGAACTTACCTTATCCTACGAGCAGTACTTC.

This clone occurred a few times. V usage is TRBV6-6 and J usage is TRBJ2-7; 10 bases match TRBD1. V dropped 5 bases and J dropped 4; count of bases not matched to a gene: 5. From germline, CDR1 is MNHNY and CDR2 SVGAGI (reference sequence). This CDR3 has 14 amino acids. The DNA for the CDR3 is TGTGCCAGCAGTCCGGACAGGGGGATTTACGAGCAGTACTTC. Protein product: CASSPDRGIYEQYF.

The V call is TRBV5-1, the J call TRBJ2-7; 10 bases are a match to TRBD1. Germline values: CDR1 SGHRS, CDR2 YFSETQ. This CDR3 is 13 amino acids long. Trimming took 3 bases from V and 6 from J; bases not matched to a gene: 3. For the CDR3, the DNA is TGCGCCAGCAGCTCCCGACAGGGGGCCGAGCAGTACTTC. It translates to CASSSRQGAEQYF.

In its sample, this clone is large. The chain is built from TRBV16 and TRBJ2-7; TRBD2 agrees at 9 bases. Germline V gene lookup returns CDR1 KGHSY and CDR2 FQNENV. V lost 0 bases and J lost 3; bases outside the gene matches: 3. This CDR3 is built from 15 residues. CDR3 in amino acids: CASSQSSGGYYEQYF. CDR3 nucleotide sequence: TGTGCCAGCAGCCAATCTAGCGGGGGCTACTACGAGCAGTACTTC.

In this sample, this clone is large. The chain joins TRBV19 to TRBJ2-1, with TRBD2 identical over 12 bases. V was pared by 4 bases and J by 9 bases, with 13 bases of the junction left unmatched. CDR3 length: 17 residues. Germline CDR1 and CDR2: LNHDA and SQIVND (reference sequence). The CDR3 loop is CASSTSGGAHLYGEQFF. Here the CDR3 DNA reads TGTGCCAGTAGTACTAGCGGGGGGGCCCATTTATACGGTGAGCAGTTCTTC.

The chain combines TRBV30 with TRBJ2-7, with D perhaps TRBD1 (6 bases). V gave up 3 bases and J gave up 6 bases, with 15 bases separating them. This CDR3 is 13 amino acids long. In germline, CDR1 is GTSNPN, CDR2 SVGIG (reference sequence). The CDR3 sequence: CAWSGTGTGEQYF. In DNA form, the CDR3 reads TGTGCCTGGAGCGGAACAGGGACGGGCGAGCAGTACTTC.

In its sample, this clone is large. The CDR3 is CASSEHPGQPNTGELFF. The CDR3 bases are TGTGCCAGCAGTGAACATCCGGGACAGCCTAACACCGGGGAGCTGTTTTTT. The V gene is TRBV6-1, the J gene TRBJ2-2, with 7 bases fitting TRBD1. CDR1 is MNHNS and CDR2 is SASEGT in the germline V gene. The ends lost 2 bases at V and 2 bases at J; junction bases unmatched: 8. There are 17 residues in the CDR3.

This clone is judged large. V is TRBV15 and J is TRBJ1-1, with D uncertain. Germline lookup yields CDR1 LNHNV and CDR2 YYDKDF (reference sequence). There are 12 residues in the CDR3. Trimming took 3 bases from V and 5 from J, leaving 7 bases between them. CDR3 in DNA: TGTGCCACCAGCAGGGCACCAACTGAAGCTTTCTTT. The encoded protein is CATSRAPTEAFF.

This clone was detected once. V gene TRBV19 combines with J gene TRBJ2-5; a possible D gene is TRBD1 (6 bases). Looked up from germline, CDR1 is LNHDA and CDR2 is SQIVND (reference sequence). The germline V and J ends were trimmed by 5 bases and 4 bases, with 14 bases remaining between them. This CDR3 contains 14 residues. CDR3 sequence (DNA): TGTGCCAGTAGTTCACTGACAGGCCTAGAGACCCAGTACTTC. It specifies CASSSLTGLETQYF. Based on the CDR3 plus reference TRBV19 and TRBJ2-5, the full variable domain is DGGITQSPKYLFRKEGQNVTLSCEQNLNHDAMYWYRQDPGQGLRLIYYSQIVNDFQKGDIAEGYSVSREKKESFPLTVTSAQKNPTAFYLCASSSLTGLETQYFGPGTRLLVL.

The genes are TRBV4-1 and TRBJ2-7, with D possibly being TRBD1 (6 bases). V was pared by 3 bases and J by 4 bases, with 16 bases between. Germline CDR1 reads MGHRA; CDR2 reads YSYEKL. The CDR3 is 15 amino acids. CDR3 coding DNA: TGCGCCAGCAGCCACCCGCGACAGGCGGCATACGAGCAGTACTTC. It codes for CASSHPRQAAYEQYF.

The J gene is TRBJ1-2, the V gene TRBV29-1; D not certain. The CDR3 is made up of 13 amino acids. Germline lookup yields CDR1 SQVTM and CDR2 ANQGSEA. Trimming stripped 1 base from V and 3 bases from J, with 9 bases between. CDR3 sequence (DNA): TGCAGCGTTGAAGGGGGAAACGACTATGGCTACACCTTC. It encodes CSVEGGNDYGYTF.

J is TRBJ2-1 and V is TRBV11-3, with D tentatively TRBD2 (6 bases). Trimming took 5 bases from V and 13 from J, leaving 12 bases between them. This CDR3 contains 11 residues. In germline, CDR1 is SGHNT, CDR2 YENEEA. CDR3 amino acids: CASSDRLGQFF. CDR3 bases: TGTGCCAGCAGCGACAGACTAGGACAGTTCTTC.

Judged by abundance, this clone is large (0.1 to 1%). The gene calls are TRBV9 and TRBJ1-1, with D possibly matching TRBD1 (6 bases). The CDR3 length is 13 residues. V was cut by 4 bases and J by 1 base, with 8 bases left in between. Germline V lookup: CDR1 SGDLS, CDR2 YYNGEE. CDR3 in DNA: TGTGCCAGCAGCCCACAGGGGAACACTGAAGCTTTCTTT. Protein product: CASSPQGNTEAFF.

The J gene is TRBJ2-2, the V gene TRBV5-4; D remains ambiguous. Trimming shortened V by 0 bases and J by 8 bases, and 5 bases separated the two germline ends. There are 12 residues in the CDR3. Germline CDR1 SGHNT, CDR2 YYREEE (reference sequence). The CDR3 DNA follows: TGTGCCAGCAGCTTGGTTAAAGGGGAGCTGTTTTTT. As protein: CASSLVKGELFF.

V usage is TRBV28 and J usage is TRBJ1-1; D remains unclear. Germline lookup yields CDR1 MDHEN and CDR2 SYDVKM. The CDR3 consists of 15 residues. The germline V and J ends were trimmed by 4 bases and 4 bases, with 16 bases remaining between them. The CDR3 bases are TGTGCCAGCAGTTCAGCCCATCTGGGAGGCACTGAAGCTTTCTTT. As protein: CASSSAHLGGTEAFF.

The rearrangement links TRBV19 to TRBJ2-7; D is possibly TRBD2 (5 bases). This CDR3 comprises 14 residues. V lost 7 bases and J lost 0, with 13 bases in between. Germline loops: CDR1 LNHDA, CDR2 SQIVND (reference sequence). This CDR3 reads CASTLTGSSYEQYF. The CDR3 bases are TGTGCCAGTACCCTCACGGGGAGCTCCTACGAGCAGTACTTC. Drawing the rest from reference TRBV19 and TRBJ2-7, the complete variable domain is DGGITQSPKYLFRKEGQNVTLSCEQNLNHDAMYWYRQDPGQGLRLIYYSQIVNDFQKGDIAEGYSVSREKKESFPLTVTSAQKNPTAFYLCASTLTGSSYEQYFGPGTRLTVT.

This chain uses TRBV5-8 with TRBJ1-1; D may be TRBD1 (6 bases). This CDR3 has 14 residues. Trimming removed 0 bases from V and 4 bases from J, with 10 bases in between. CDR1 SGHTS and CDR2 YDEGEE come from the germline V gene. CDR3 DNA: TGTGCCAGCAGCTTGGGAGGGGGTGGCACTGAAGCTTTCTTT. The encoded protein is CASSLGGGGTEAFF.

V usage is TRBV7-7 and J usage is TRBJ1-1; maybe TRBD1 (6 bases). Germline V gene lookup returns CDR1 SSHAT and CDR2 FNYEAQ (reference sequence). Trimming cost V 5 bases and J 1 base, with 11 bases left between them. The CDR3 length is 14 residues. The chain's CDR3 is CASSPWTENTEAFF. Here the CDR3 DNA reads TGTGCCAGCAGCCCATGGACAGAGAACACTGAAGCTTTCTTT.

V is TRBV6-5 and J is TRBJ2-6; TRBD1 is a possible D gene (5 bases). The CDR3 totals 15 residues. CDR1 and CDR2 from the germline V gene are MNHEY and SVGAGI. Between the trimmed V and J ends, which lost 6 bases and 4 bases, there was a span of 13 bases. CDR3 DNA sequence: TGTGCCAGCAGCCTAGGGGTTGGAGGGGCCAACGTCCTGACTTTC. Its translation: CASSLGVGGANVLTF.